The 27 T cell receptor beta chains below all came from one sample that was sequenced in a study of T cell responses to AZD1222 COVID-19 vaccine. Method: immunoSEQ multiplex PCR; TCRdb's copy keeps in-frame clones and lacks some. The sample consists of some 130,000 clones, 90% of them appearing once. This specimen consisted of peripheral blood, obtained on day 0 of AZD1222 vaccination. The receptors come from an adult in good health.

This clone has a single count. The genes are TRBV4-3 and TRBJ2-3, with D possibly called TRBD1 or TRBD2 (5 bases each). Germline-derived CDR1 and CDR2 are LGHNA and YSLEER. V lost 1 base to trimming and J lost 1 base, with 12 bases between them. The CDR3 loop spans 16 amino acids. CDR3 in DNA: TGCGCCAGCAGCCAAGGGACGGGGCTGGGCACAGATACGCAGTATTTT. This gives the protein CASSQGTGLGTDTQYF.

V is TRBV24-1 and J is TRBJ2-3, with D uncertain. V was clipped by 2 bases and J by 6 bases, with 11 bases between them. The V gene's germline CDR1 is KGHDR and CDR2 SFDVKD. This CDR3 spans 14 amino acids. In DNA form, the CDR3 reads TGTGCCACCAGTGATTCAGCAGGTAGTGATACGCAGTATTTT. Translating gives CATSDSAGSDTQYF.

The CDR3 DNA reads TGTGCCAGCCTCCCCGAGACAGGGGTTCCCTATGGCTACACCTTC. Translating it yields CASLPETGVPYGYTF. The chain links TRBV19 to TRBJ1-2; 8 positions agree with TRBD1. This CDR3 has 15 residues. The junction had 13 bases not matched to a gene; V was cut back by 9 bases and J by 4 bases. CDR1 LNHDA and CDR2 SQIVND come from the germline V gene (reference sequence).

The V gene is TRBV28, the J gene TRBJ2-1; no definite D call. Trimming cost V 6 bases and J 0 bases, with 0 bases left between them. The CDR3 totals 11 residues. CDR1 is MDHEN, CDR2 SYDVKM, per germline. CDR3 sequence (DNA): TGTGCCAGCAGCTCCTACAATGAGCAGTTCTTC. Translated, it gives CASSSYNEQFF.

The chain employs TRBV11-3 and TRBJ2-1; the D is unclear. The V gene's germline CDR1 is SGHNT and CDR2 YENEEA. The V and J ends lost 2 bases and 5 bases respectively, with 7 bases between them. The CDR3 runs to 13 residues. CDR3 DNA: TGTGCCAGCAGCTTAACACGTAACAATGAGCAGTTCTTC. This translates into CASSLTRNNEQFF.

This clone was seen only once. The chain has TRBV13 and TRBJ1-5; D is possibly TRBD1 (5 bases). The CDR3 is 15 amino acids. V lost 2 bases and J lost 4, with 12 bases in between. CDR1 and CDR2 (germline): PRHDT, FYEKMQ (reference sequence). The DNA of the CDR3 is TGTGCCAGCAGCTTACGGGGTGGGGGGAATCAGCCCCAGCATTTT. Translating gives CASSLRGGGNQPQHF.

The rearrangement uses TRBV27 and TRBJ2-7; TRBD2 agrees at 8 bases. J was trimmed by 3 bases and V by 8 bases; bases with no gene match: 12. The length of the CDR3 is 15 residues. From germline, CDR1 is MNHEY and CDR2 SMNVEV (reference sequence). The DNA of the CDR3 is TGTGCCAGCGCAAGTCGTGCGGGGGGATACTACGAGCAGTACTTC. Protein: CASASRAGGYYEQYF.

CDR3 sequence (DNA): TGTGCCAGCACTCAGCGGGGCAGCGAGACCCAGTACTTC. Residues: CASTQRGSETQYF. The V call is TRBV12-3 or TRBV12-4, the J call TRBJ2-5; 7 bases align to TRBD2. After removal of 7 bases from V and 5 bases from J, the junction contained 7 bases not matched to a gene. This CDR3 region has 13 residues.

This clone was picked up one time. The chain carries TRBV6-2 or TRBV6-3 and TRBJ1-3; tentatively, D is TRBD1 (6 bases). Germline loops: CDR1 MNHEY, CDR2 SVGEGT. The length of the CDR3 is 14 residues. The V and J ends lost 6 bases and 7 bases respectively, with 16 bases between them. The CDR3 loop reads CASSRAGGLNTIYF. CDR3 in DNA: TGTGCCAGCAGCCGCGCGGGGGGCCTGAACACCATATATTTT.

This clone has only a few counts. The gene calls are TRBV7-2 and TRBJ2-1; 14 positions match TRBD2. The CDR3 sequence is 14 residues long. In germline, CDR1 is SGHTA, CDR2 FQGNSA. Unmatched junction bases numbered 1, after V lost 5 bases and J lost 7 bases. CDR3: CASSRTSGGNEQFF. CDR3 nucleotide sequence: TGTGCCAGCAGCAGGACTAGCGGGGGGAATGAGCAGTTCTTC.

The chain is built from TRBV3-1 (or the pseudogene TRBV3-2) and TRBJ1-2, with D unclear. Deletions cut 4 bases from V and 2 bases from J, with 11 bases between. In germline, CDR1 is LGHDT, CDR2 YNNKEL (reference sequence). CDR3 length equals 14 residues. CDR3 amino acids: CASSPEHRNYGYTF. CDR3 DNA: TGTGCCAGCAGCCCGGAGCACAGAAACTATGGCTACACCTTC.

This clone was seen more than once but under ten times. The chain links TRBV7-2 to TRBJ2-1, with D perhaps matching TRBD1 or TRBD2 (6 bases each). The CDR3 length is 18 residues. Germline-derived CDR1 and CDR2 are SGHTA and FQGNSA. V shed 0 bases and J shed 1 base, with 16 bases lying between them. The CDR3 sequence is CASSLAGGHFSSYNEQFF. The DNA for the CDR3 is TGTGCCAGCAGCTTAGCGGGGGGACACTTCAGTTCCTACAATGAGCAGTTCTTC.

CDR3 DNA: TGTGCCAGCAGATCCACGGCCAGGGGGGACGAGCAGTACTTC. It yields the protein CASRSTARGDEQYF. This chain uses TRBV28 with TRBJ2-7; TRBD1 is a possible D gene (7 bases). V lost 6 bases and J lost 5, with 17 bases in between. Looked up from germline, CDR1 is MDHEN and CDR2 is SYDVKM. This CDR3 spans 14 amino acids.

The V gene is TRBV6-2 or TRBV6-3, the J gene TRBJ1-1, with 7 bases matching TRBD1. From germline, CDR1 is MNHEY and CDR2 SVGEGT. The length of the CDR3 is 15 residues. J was trimmed by 2 bases and V by 5 bases; bases with no gene match: 8. CDR3: CASSNTGALNTEAFF. The CDR3 DNA reads as TGTGCCAGCAGTAATACAGGGGCCCTAAACACTGAAGCTTTCTTT.

The chain couples TRBV27 to TRBJ2-1; D ambiguous. The CDR3 loop spans 11 amino acids. Deletions cut 2 bases from V and 7 bases from J, with 3 bases between. The germline gives CDR1 MNHEY, CDR2 SMNVEV (reference sequence). CDR3 sequence reads: CASSLMNEQFF. Here the CDR3 DNA reads TGTGCCAGCAGTTTAATGAATGAGCAGTTCTTC.

V gene TRBV5-1 combines with J gene TRBJ2-5, with a tentative D call TRBD1 (5 bases). V shed 3 bases and J shed 2 bases, with 17 bases lying between them. Germline lookup yields CDR1 SGHRS and CDR2 YFSETQ. The CDR3 is made up of 16 amino acids. The CDR3 here is CASSYTTTAPQETQYF. The CDR3 region has the DNA TGCGCCAGCAGCTATACCACGACAGCGCCACAAGAGACCCAGTACTTC. The full variable domain, in which reference TRBV5-1 and TRBJ2-5 provide the parts outside the CDR3, is KAGVTQTPRYLIKTRGQQVTLSCSPISGHRSVSWYQQTPGQGLQFLFEYFSETQRNKGNFPGRFSGRQFSNSRSEMNVSTLELGDSALYLCASSYTTTAPQETQYFGPGTRLLVL.

The chain is built from TRBV27 and TRBJ1-4, with D tentatively TRBD1 (6 bases). CDR1 MNHEY and CDR2 SMNVEV come from the germline V gene (reference sequence). Trimming cost V 6 bases and J 8 bases, with 19 bases left between them. This CDR3 has 15 amino acids. The CDR3 DNA reads as TGTGCCAGCAGGATAAGGGGGACGGGGAGAGAAAAACTGTTTTTT. It yields the protein CASRIRGTGREKLFF.

This clone was recorded only once. The rearrangement uses TRBV6-2 or TRBV6-3 and TRBJ1-4; D is perhaps TRBD1 (5 bases). CDR3 size: 17 residues. Per the germline V gene, CDR1 is MNHEY and CDR2 is SVGEGT. V shed 6 bases and J shed 7 bases, with 24 bases lying between them. CDR3 in DNA: TGTGCCAGCAGCTCACCGGGGGTCTTGGGGGGAGCTGAAAAACTGTTTTTT. Translated, it gives CASSSPGVLGGAEKLFF.

The chain carries TRBV9 and TRBJ2-1; no clear D gene. The germline V gene encodes CDR1 SGDLS and CDR2 YYNGEE. The CDR3 sequence is 14 residues long. V lost 0 bases to trimming and J lost 10 bases, with 14 bases between them. As DNA, the CDR3 is TGTGCCAGCAGCGTAGGGGCTGGAACCCCCGAGCAGTTCTTC. Translation gives CASSVGAGTPEQFF.

The chain links TRBV19 to TRBJ2-7; 13 nucleotides agree with TRBD2. Looked up from germline, CDR1 is LNHDA and CDR2 is SQIVND (reference sequence). V dropped 4 bases and J dropped 5; count of bases not matched to a gene: 5. The CDR3 is made up of 15 amino acids. CDR3 loop: CASSTGLAGEHEQYF. The DNA of the CDR3 is TGTGCCAGTAGTACCGGACTAGCGGGGGAACACGAGCAGTACTTC.

The V gene is TRBV21-1, the J gene TRBJ1-1; the table gives TRBD1 as D, unverified against the DNA. TRBV21-1 is annotated as a pseudogene. The CDR3 consists of 17 residues. The CDR3 loop is CASSKRGEQGAGTEAFF. The CDR3 bases are TGTGCCAGCAGCAAACGAGGGGAACAGGGGGCCGGGACTGAAGCTTTCTTT.

The rearrangement uses TRBV27 and TRBJ2-1; D is ambiguous. The CDR3 contains 13 residues. CDR1 is MNHEY, CDR2 SMNVEV, per germline (reference sequence). V lost 0 bases to trimming and J lost 2 bases, with 2 bases between them. CDR3 amino acids: CASSLSPYNEQFF. The CDR3 DNA is TGTGCCAGCAGTTTATCCCCCTACAATGAGCAGTTCTTC.

DNA for the CDR3: TGTGCCAGCAGTTTTGGGACAGGGTTCGGGTACGAGCAGTACTTC. Encoded protein: CASSFGTGFGYEQYF. This chain links TRBV6-2 or TRBV6-3 with TRBJ2-7; the match to TRBD1 covers 9 bases. This CDR3 region has 15 residues. Germline CDR1 MNHEY, CDR2 SVGEGT. J gave up 4 bases and V 4 bases, and 8 bases lay outside the gene matches.

For this clone: The sample has other DNA sequences that encode this CDR3 too. The CDR3 protein is CASSVGSPDTQYF. The DNA of the CDR3 is TGTGCCAGCAGCGTCGGTAGCCCAGATACGCAGTATTTT. V is TRBV9 and J is TRBJ2-3; the D is unclear. The CDR3 is 13 amino acids. Germline V gene sequence: CDR1 SGDLS, CDR2 YYNGEE. V lost 2 bases and J 4 bases, leaving 8 bases between the germline ends.

The rearrangement joins TRBV9 to TRBJ2-2; 7 bases map to TRBD2. The CDR3 totals 13 residues. Trimming removed 6 bases from V and 4 bases from J; junction bases left unmatched: 3. Germline assignment: CDR1 SGDLS and CDR2 YYNGEE. CDR3 sequence: CASTSGGTGELFF. The CDR3 DNA sequence: TGTGCCAGCACATCGGGGGGCACCGGGGAGCTGTTTTTT.

The chain combines TRBV5-1 with TRBJ2-7; 9 positions match TRBD1. V dropped 4 bases and J dropped 5; count of bases not matched to a gene: 4. The CDR3 contains 13 residues. The germline gives CDR1 SGHRS, CDR2 YFSETQ. For the CDR3, the DNA is TGCGCCAGCAGCCCAGGGACAGGGAACGAGCAGTACTTC. Its translation: CASSPGTGNEQYF.

The chain employs TRBV9 and TRBJ2-2; 9 bases agree with TRBD2. Per germline, CDR1 SGDLS and CDR2 YYNGEE. The CDR3 totals 17 residues. The J segment lost 4 bases and the V segment lost 0 bases, leaving 7 bases of the junction unmatched. Here the CDR3 reads CASSVAPGLAPTGELFF. CDR3 bases: TGTGCCAGCAGCGTAGCCCCCGGACTAGCGCCCACCGGGGAGCTGTTTTTT.